The text below deals with one T cell receptor (beta chain). This record belongs to a study of cytomegalovirus exposure and HLA in healthy donors. V was pared by 5 bases and J by 1 base, with 15 bases between. The CDR3 totals 15 residues. CDR1 is SGHTA, CDR2 FQGNSA, per germline. 13 Jbeta primers and 60 Vbeta primers were used for the PCR. Clones were sequenced by immunoSEQ multiplex PCR, and TCRdb holds only the in-frame ones, with some missing. The sample has 95,000 to 150,000 clones, over 70% seen once; the top ten hold just under 3%. This TCR was recovered from a woman aged 40 to 49 in good health and CMV-seropositive. Sequencing was done on a sample of PBMCs. The chain links TRBV7-2 to TRBJ2-7, with D possibly matching TRBD2 (5 bases). CDR3 loop: CASSPTGLESYEQYF. The CDR3 coding sequence is TGTGCCAGCAGCCCGACCGGACTGGAATCCTACGAGCAGTACTTC.